The 21 T cell receptor beta chains listed next were all sequenced from one sample in a study of cytomegalovirus exposure and HLA in healthy donors. TCRdb's copy holds only in-frame clones and misses some; the assay was immunoSEQ multiplex PCR. This sample has over 70,000 clones, with around 94% found just once. Sequences were obtained from PBMCs. The receptors stem from a young woman in good health and CMV-seronegative.

V and J are TRBV5-6 and TRBJ1-1; 9 positions match TRBD1. This CDR3 contains 19 residues. Trimming cost V 2 bases and J 4 bases; bases outside gene matches: 18. Germline V gene sequence: CDR1 SGHDT, CDR2 YYEEEE. The chain's CDR3 is CASSFLTGGQAYRGTEAFF. CDR3 in DNA: TGTGCCAGCAGCTTTTTAACAGGGGGCCAAGCCTACCGGGGCACTGAAGCTTTCTTT.

The chain joins TRBV5-3 to TRBJ1-6, with 9 nucleotides matching TRBD1. TRBV5-3 is an open reading frame whose function is uncertain. Trimming cost V 3 bases and J 11 bases; bases outside gene matches: 9. The CDR3 totals 15 residues. The DNA for the CDR3 is TGTGCCAGAAGCTCCCCGGGACAGGGACCGCCACCCCTCCACTTT. Translation: CARSSPGQGPPPLHF.

V usage is TRBV6-5 and J usage is TRBJ1-1, with 7 bases that match TRBD1. The germline CDR1 and CDR2 sequences are MNHEY and SVGAGI. The CDR3 has 13 amino acids. V lost 5 bases, J lost 2 bases, and 2 bases stayed unmatched. The CDR3 loop reads CASSRQGNTEAFF. The CDR3 region has the DNA TGTGCCAGCAGTAGACAGGGCAACACTGAAGCTTTCTTT.

This chain joins TRBV6-4 and TRBJ2-3; a weak D match, TRBD2 (7 bases). The CDR3 runs 13 residues. Germline V CDR1 and CDR2: MRHNA, SNTAGT. The V end lost 6 bases, the J end lost 6 bases, and 13 bases lay between the germline ends. The CDR3 DNA follows: TGTGCCAGCAGCCGGGGGGCCGAGGATACGCAGTATTTT. Translated: CASSRGAEDTQYF.

The chain uses TRBV6-6 and TRBJ1-1, with a tentative D call TRBD1 (6 bases). CDR1 is MNHNY and CDR2 is SVGAGI in the germline V gene (reference sequence). V was shortened by 4 bases and J by 7 bases, with 10 bases between the two germline ends. CDR3 length equals 12 residues. DNA of the CDR3: TGTGCCAGCAGTTTAGGGGGTGGTGAAGCTTTCTTT. Amino acid sequence: CASSLGGGEAFF.

The CDR3 region is CASHGQLYEQYF. The CDR3 coding sequence is TGTGCCAGCCATGGACAGCTATACGAGCAGTACTTC. V and J are TRBV28 and TRBJ2-7; D may be TRBD1 (6 bases). This CDR3 is 12 amino acids long. The germline V and J ends were trimmed by 8 bases and 4 bases, with 12 bases remaining between them. The germline gives CDR1 MDHEN, CDR2 SYDVKM.

This chain joins TRBV6-4 and TRBJ1-2, with D perhaps TRBD1 (6 bases). From germline, CDR1 is MRHNA and CDR2 SNTAGT. CDR3 size: 11 residues. The V end lost 5 bases, the J end lost 8 bases, and 9 bases lay between the germline ends. CDR3 DNA: TGTGCCAGCAGTAATGGGGGCGGCTACACCTTC. This translates into CASSNGGGYTF.

The chain carries TRBV7-6 and TRBJ1-2; D perhaps matches TRBD1 (6 bases). The CDR3 spans 14 residues. The germline V gene has CDR1 SGHVS and CDR2 FNYEAQ. Between the trimmed V and J ends, which lost 1 base and 6 bases, there was a span of 12 bases. CDR3 sequence reads: CASSLVEGTHGYTF. As DNA, the CDR3 is TGTGCCAGCAGCTTAGTCGAGGGGACACATGGCTACACCTTC.

The chain carries TRBV4-1 and TRBJ2-1; D possibly corresponds to TRBD1 (5 bases). Germline CDR1 MGHRA, CDR2 YSYEKL. This CDR3 is built from 11 residues. Trimming removed 1 base from V and 10 bases from J, with 5 bases in between. The CDR3: CASSQGTEQFF. CDR3 in DNA: TGCGCCAGCAGCCAAGGGACAGAGCAGTTCTTC.

This rearrangement joins TRBV5-1 to TRBJ1-2, with 10 bases that match TRBD1. CDR1 SGHRS and CDR2 YFSETQ come from the germline V gene. The CDR3 is made up of 14 amino acids. Trimming removed 4 bases from V and 10 bases from J; junction bases left unmatched: 10. CDR3: CASSPYGTGVAYTF. The CDR3 region has the DNA TGCGCCAGCAGCCCTTACGGGACAGGGGTAGCCTACACCTTC.

The table lists this clone with a count of one. The chain carries TRBV27 and TRBJ2-2; 7 nucleotides align to TRBD1. J lost 0 bases, V lost 5 bases, and 3 bases had no gene match. Germline loops: CDR1 MNHEY, CDR2 SMNVEV (reference sequence). The CDR3 is 15 residues long. The CDR3 protein is CASSTTGTNTGELFF. Here the CDR3 DNA reads TGTGCCAGCAGTACGACAGGGACGAACACCGGGGAGCTGTTTTTT.

The chain joins TRBV13 to TRBJ2-5; D gene ambiguous. The CDR3 has 13 residues. The germline V and J ends were trimmed by 6 bases and 5 bases, with 13 bases remaining between them. Per the germline V gene, CDR1 is PRHDT and CDR2 is FYEKMQ (reference sequence). DNA for the CDR3: TGTGCCAGCAGTTCCCTATCATGGGAGACCCAGTACTTC. It encodes CASSSLSWETQYF.

This clone was picked up one time. The chain has TRBV5-6 and TRBJ2-2, with D tentatively TRBD2 (6 bases). CDR1 and CDR2 from the germline V gene are SGHDT and YYEEEE. The CDR3 is 16 residues long. Trimming cost V 0 bases and J 0 bases, with 9 bases left between them. The CDR3 region is CASSLAGGANTGELFF. CDR3 in DNA: TGTGCCAGCAGCTTGGCCGGGGGAGCGAACACCGGGGAGCTGTTTTTT.

This chain's CDR3 is CAMRAGGRSPLHF. CDR3 DNA: TGTGCCATGAGGGCAGGGGGCAGGTCACCCCTCCACTTT. The chain employs TRBV7-2 and TRBJ1-6; 8 nucleotides line up with TRBD1. V shed 10 bases and J 10 bases; nucleotides not matched to a gene: 9. In germline, CDR1 is SGHTA, CDR2 FQGNSA. The CDR3 sequence is 13 residues long.

The chain uses TRBV5-1 and TRBJ1-2, with 9 bases lining up with TRBD1. Germline assignment: CDR1 SGHRS and CDR2 YFSETQ. Unmatched junction bases numbered 8, after V lost 4 bases and J lost 1 base. There are 16 residues in the CDR3. CDR3 sequence (DNA): TGCGCCAGCAGCACCCGACAGGGGGGCCTTAACTATGGCTACACCTTC. Its translation: CASSTRQGGLNYGYTF.

V gene TRBV19 combines with J gene TRBJ1-2, with D hard to call. The CDR3 contains 16 residues. V was cut by 0 bases and J by 2 bases, with 13 bases left in between. Germline loops: CDR1 LNHDA, CDR2 SQIVND (reference sequence). CDR3 loop: CASSIDLRPLNYGYTF. In DNA, the CDR3 is TGTGCCAGTAGTATAGATCTCCGTCCTTTAAACTATGGCTACACCTTC.

This CDR3 is CASSPQGRGIGYEQYF. Here the CDR3 DNA reads TGTGCCAGCAGTCCCCAGGGGAGAGGGATCGGCTACGAGCAGTACTTC. The rearrangement joins TRBV28 to TRBJ2-7; weak D call: TRBD1 (6 bases). Trimming stripped 5 bases from V and 3 bases from J, with 20 bases between. Germline loops: CDR1 MDHEN, CDR2 SYDVKM. The CDR3 contains 16 residues.

J is TRBJ2-7 and V is TRBV5-1; 8 bases are a match to TRBD2. CDR3 length: 13 amino acids. From germline, CDR1 is SGHRS and CDR2 YFSETQ. V lost 6 bases to trimming and J lost 5 bases; unmatched junction nucleotides: 7. CDR3 nucleotide sequence: TGCGCCAGCACTGCGGGGGGATTCGACGAGCAGTACTTC. It codes for CASTAGGFDEQYF.

This chain links TRBV18 with TRBJ2-7; 9 nucleotides match TRBD1. Germline V lookup: CDR1 KGHSH, CDR2 LQKENI. V lost 4 bases and J lost 6; bases outside the gene matches: 16. The CDR3 has 17 amino acids. The DNA for the CDR3 is TGTGCCAGCTCACAACCCGGGACAGGGCCCGCCGTGGGCGAGCAGTACTTC. Amino acids: CASSQPGTGPAVGEQYF.

This chain joins TRBV7-2 and TRBJ2-7; D gene uncertain. The V gene's germline CDR1 is SGHTA and CDR2 FQGNSA. The CDR3 consists of 19 residues. The germline V and J ends were trimmed by 1 base and 0 bases, with 22 bases remaining between them. CDR3 nucleotide sequence: TGTGCCAGCAGCTTAGTTTTATGCGCCGAATTTCTGAGCTCCTACGAGCAGTACTTC. Translated, it gives CASSLVLCAEFLSSYEQYF. Drawing the rest from reference TRBV7-2 and TRBJ2-7, the complete variable domain is GAGVSQSPSNKVTEKGKDVELRCDPISGHTALYWYRQSLGQGLEFLIYFQGNSAPDKSGLPSDRFSAERTGGSVSTLTIQRTQQEDSAVYLCASSLVLCAEFLSSYEQYFGPGTRLTVT.

The rearrangement uses TRBV6-5 and TRBJ1-4; D possibly corresponds to TRBD1 (5 bases). Germline values: CDR1 MNHEY, CDR2 SVGAGI. Trimming cost V 2 bases and J 5 bases, with 9 bases left between them. The CDR3 totals 14 residues. CDR3 protein: CASSYGGGNEKLFF. CDR3 sequence (DNA): TGTGCCAGCAGTTACGGGGGGGGGAATGAAAAACTGTTTTTT.